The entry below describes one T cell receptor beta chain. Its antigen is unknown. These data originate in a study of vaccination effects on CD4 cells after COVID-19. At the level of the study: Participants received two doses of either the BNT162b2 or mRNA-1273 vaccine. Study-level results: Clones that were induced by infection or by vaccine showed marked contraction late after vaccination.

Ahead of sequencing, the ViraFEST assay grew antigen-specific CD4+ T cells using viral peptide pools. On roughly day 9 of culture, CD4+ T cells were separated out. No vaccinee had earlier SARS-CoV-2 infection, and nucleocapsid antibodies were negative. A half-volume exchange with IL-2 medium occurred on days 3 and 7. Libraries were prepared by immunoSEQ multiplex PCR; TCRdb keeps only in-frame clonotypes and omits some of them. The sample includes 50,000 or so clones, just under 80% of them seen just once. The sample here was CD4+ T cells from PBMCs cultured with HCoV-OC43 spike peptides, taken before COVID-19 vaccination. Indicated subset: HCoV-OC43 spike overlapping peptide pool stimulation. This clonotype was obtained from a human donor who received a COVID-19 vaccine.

CDR3 residues: CASSYQPGQLNTEAFF. The CDR3 nucleotides are TGCGCCAGCAGTTATCAACCGGGACAACTGAACACTGAAGCTTTCTTT. This chain links TRBV5-1 with TRBJ1-1; D is perhaps TRBD1 (6 bases). The length of the CDR3 is 16 residues. Germline CDR1 SGHRS, CDR2 YFSETQ. With 5 bases removed from V and 0 bases from J, the gap between germline ends came to 17 bases.